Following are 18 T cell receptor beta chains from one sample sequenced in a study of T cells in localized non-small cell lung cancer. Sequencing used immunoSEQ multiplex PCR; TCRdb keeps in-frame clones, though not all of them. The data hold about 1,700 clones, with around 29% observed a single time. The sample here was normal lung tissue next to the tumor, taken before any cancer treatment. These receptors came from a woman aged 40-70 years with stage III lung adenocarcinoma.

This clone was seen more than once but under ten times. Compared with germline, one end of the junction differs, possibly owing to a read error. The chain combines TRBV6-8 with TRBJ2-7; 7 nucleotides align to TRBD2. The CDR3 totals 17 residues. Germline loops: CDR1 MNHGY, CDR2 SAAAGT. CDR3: CASSDSINRLASYEQYF. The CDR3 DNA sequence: TGTGCCAGCAGTGACTCGATTAATCGACTAGCATCCTACGAGCAGTACTTC.

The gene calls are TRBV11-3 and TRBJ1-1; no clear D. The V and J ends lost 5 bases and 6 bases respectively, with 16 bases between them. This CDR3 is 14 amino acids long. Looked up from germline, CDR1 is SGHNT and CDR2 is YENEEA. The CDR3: CASSTHAAGSEAFF. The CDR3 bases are TGTGCCAGCAGCACACATGCGGCGGGCTCTGAAGCTTTCTTT. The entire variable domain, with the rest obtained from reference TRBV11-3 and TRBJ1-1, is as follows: EAGVVQSPRYKIIEKKQPVAFWCNPISGHNTLYWYLQNLGQGPELLIRYENEEAVDDSQLPKDRFSAERLKGVDSTLKIQPAELGDSAVYLCASSTHAAGSEAFFGQGTRLTVV.

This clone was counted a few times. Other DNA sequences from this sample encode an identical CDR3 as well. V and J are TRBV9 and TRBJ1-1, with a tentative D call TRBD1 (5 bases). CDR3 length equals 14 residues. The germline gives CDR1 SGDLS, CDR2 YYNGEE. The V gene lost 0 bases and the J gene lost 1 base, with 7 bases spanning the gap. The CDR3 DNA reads TGTGCCAGCAGCGTAGGCCAGGGGAACACTGAAGCTTTCTTT. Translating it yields CASSVGQGNTEAFF.

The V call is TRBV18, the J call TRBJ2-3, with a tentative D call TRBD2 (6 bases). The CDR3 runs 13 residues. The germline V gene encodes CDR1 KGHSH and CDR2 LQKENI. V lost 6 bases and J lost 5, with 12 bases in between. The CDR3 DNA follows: TGTGCCAGCTCCCAGGGAGGTGGAGATACGCAGTATTTT. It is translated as CASSQGGGDTQYF.

DNA for the CDR3: TGTGCCAGCAGCTCAGGGGGTGGGGATGGAGAGACCCAGTACTTC. It specifies CASSSGGGDGETQYF. The V and J genes are TRBV11-3 and TRBJ2-5; TRBD1 matches 7 bases. CDR3 length equals 15 residues. With V trimmed by 4 bases and J by 4 bases, 9 bases remained unmatched. In germline, CDR1 is SGHNT, CDR2 YENEEA.

CDR3 bases: TGTGCCAGCAGTGTCTCTCTAGCGGGGGAAAATACGCAGTATTTT. Translating gives CASSVSLAGENTQYF. The chain has TRBV6-8 and TRBJ2-3, with TRBD2 identical over 10 bases. With 5 bases clipped from V and 7 bases from J, the junction kept 9 bases outside the gene matches. CDR1 and CDR2 (germline): MNHGY, SAAAGT. The CDR3 totals 15 residues.

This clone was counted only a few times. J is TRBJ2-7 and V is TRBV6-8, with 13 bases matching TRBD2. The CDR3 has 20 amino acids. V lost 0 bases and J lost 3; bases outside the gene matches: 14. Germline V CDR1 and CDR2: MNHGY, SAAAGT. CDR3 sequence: CASSYSSRGTSGVSDYEQYF. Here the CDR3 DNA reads TGTGCCAGCAGTTACTCGAGTCGGGGGACTAGCGGGGTGAGCGACTACGAGCAGTACTTC.

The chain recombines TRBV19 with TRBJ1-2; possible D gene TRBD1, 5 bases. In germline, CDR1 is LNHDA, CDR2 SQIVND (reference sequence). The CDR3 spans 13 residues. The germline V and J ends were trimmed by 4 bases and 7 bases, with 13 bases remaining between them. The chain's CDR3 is CASSRDGLGGYTF. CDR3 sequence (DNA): TGTGCCAGTAGTAGGGACGGTCTTGGTGGCTACACCTTC.

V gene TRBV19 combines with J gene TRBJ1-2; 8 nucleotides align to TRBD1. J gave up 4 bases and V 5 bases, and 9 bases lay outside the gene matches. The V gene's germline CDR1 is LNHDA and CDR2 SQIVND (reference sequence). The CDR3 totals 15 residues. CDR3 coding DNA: TGTGCCAGTAGTCTACAGGGGGGGAGATTCTATGGCTACACCTTC. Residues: CASSLQGGRFYGYTF.

The CDR3 coding sequence is TGTGCCAGCAACAGGGACCTGAACACCGGGGAGCTGTTTTTT. Translation: CASNRDLNTGELFF. The chain recombines TRBV9 with TRBJ2-2, with a possible D match to TRBD1 (6 bases). There are 14 residues in the CDR3. The V and J ends lost 6 bases and 1 base respectively, with 10 bases between them. The germline gives CDR1 SGDLS, CDR2 YYNGEE.

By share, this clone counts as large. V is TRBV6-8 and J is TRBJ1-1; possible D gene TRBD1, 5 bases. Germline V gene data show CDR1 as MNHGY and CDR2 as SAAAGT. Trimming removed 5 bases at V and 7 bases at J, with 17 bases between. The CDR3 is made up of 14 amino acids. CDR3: CASSPQGGVDEAFF. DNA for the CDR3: TGTGCCAGCAGTCCTCAGGGCGGGGTGGATGAAGCTTTCTTT.

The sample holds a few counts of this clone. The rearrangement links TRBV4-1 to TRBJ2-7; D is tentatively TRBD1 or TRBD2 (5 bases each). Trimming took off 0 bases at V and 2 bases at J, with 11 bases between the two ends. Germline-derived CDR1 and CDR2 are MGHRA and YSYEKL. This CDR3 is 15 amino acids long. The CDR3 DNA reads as TGCGCCAGCAGCCAAGATTCTCGGGGCCCCTACGAGCAGTACTTC. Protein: CASSQDSRGPYEQYF.

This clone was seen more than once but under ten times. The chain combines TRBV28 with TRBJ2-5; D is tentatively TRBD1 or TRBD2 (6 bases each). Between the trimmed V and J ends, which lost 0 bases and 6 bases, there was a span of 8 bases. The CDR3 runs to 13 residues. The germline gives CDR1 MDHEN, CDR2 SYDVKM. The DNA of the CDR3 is TGTGCCAGCAGTTTATGGGGGGGCAAGACCCAGTACTTC. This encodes CASSLWGGKTQYF.

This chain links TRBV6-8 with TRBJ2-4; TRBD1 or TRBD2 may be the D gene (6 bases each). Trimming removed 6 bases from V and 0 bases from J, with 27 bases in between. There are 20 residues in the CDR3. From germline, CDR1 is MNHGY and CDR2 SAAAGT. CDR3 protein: CASSHSPRGGLRLAKNIQYF. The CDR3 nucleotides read TGTGCCAGCAGCCACTCTCCTCGTGGGGGGCTAAGGCTAGCCAAAAACATTCAGTACTTC.

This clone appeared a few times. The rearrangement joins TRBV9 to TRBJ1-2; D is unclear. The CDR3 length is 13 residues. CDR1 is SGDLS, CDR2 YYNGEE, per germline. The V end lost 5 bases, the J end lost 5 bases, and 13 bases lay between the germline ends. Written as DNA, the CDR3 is TGTGCCAGCAGTAACCCGGTGGGGTATGGCTACACCTTC. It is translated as CASSNPVGYGYTF.

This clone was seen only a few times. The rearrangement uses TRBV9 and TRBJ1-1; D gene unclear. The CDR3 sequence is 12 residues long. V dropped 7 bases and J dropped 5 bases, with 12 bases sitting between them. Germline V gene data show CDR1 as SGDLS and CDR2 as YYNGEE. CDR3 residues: CASLTTGTEAFF. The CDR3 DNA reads TGTGCCAGCCTGACGACCGGAACTGAAGCTTTCTTT. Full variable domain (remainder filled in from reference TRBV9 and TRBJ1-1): DSGVTQTPKHLITATGQRVTLRCSPRSGDLSVYWYQQSLDQGLQFLIQYYNGEERAKGNILERFSAQQFPDLHSELNLSSLELGDSALYFCASLTTGTEAFFGQGTRLTVV.

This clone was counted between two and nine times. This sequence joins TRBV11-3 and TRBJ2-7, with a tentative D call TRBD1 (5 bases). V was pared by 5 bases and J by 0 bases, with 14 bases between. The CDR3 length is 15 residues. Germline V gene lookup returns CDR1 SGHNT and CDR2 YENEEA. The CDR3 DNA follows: TGTGCCAGCAGCCGATTGGGGCGGAACTCCTACGAGCAGTACTTC. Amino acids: CASSRLGRNSYEQYF.

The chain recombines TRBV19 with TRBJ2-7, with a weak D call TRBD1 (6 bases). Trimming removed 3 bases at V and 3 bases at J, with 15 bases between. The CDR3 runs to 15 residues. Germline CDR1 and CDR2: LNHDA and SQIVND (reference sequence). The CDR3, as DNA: TGTGCCAGTAGTATTAGCAGGGGAAGGGTCTACGAGCAGTACTTC. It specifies CASSISRGRVYEQYF.